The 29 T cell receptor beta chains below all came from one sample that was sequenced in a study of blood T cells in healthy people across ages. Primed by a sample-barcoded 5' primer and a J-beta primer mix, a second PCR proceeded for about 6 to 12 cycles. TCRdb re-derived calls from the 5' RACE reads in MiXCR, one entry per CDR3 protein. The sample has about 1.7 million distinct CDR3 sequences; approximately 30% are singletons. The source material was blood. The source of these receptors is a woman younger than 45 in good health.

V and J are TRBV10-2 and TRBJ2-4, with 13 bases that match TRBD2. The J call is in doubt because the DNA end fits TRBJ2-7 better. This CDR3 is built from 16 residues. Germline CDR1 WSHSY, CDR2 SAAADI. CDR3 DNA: TGCGCCAGCACCCCGAGGGGGGGACTAGCGGGGTACGAGCAGTACTTC. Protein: CASTPRGGLAGYEQYF.

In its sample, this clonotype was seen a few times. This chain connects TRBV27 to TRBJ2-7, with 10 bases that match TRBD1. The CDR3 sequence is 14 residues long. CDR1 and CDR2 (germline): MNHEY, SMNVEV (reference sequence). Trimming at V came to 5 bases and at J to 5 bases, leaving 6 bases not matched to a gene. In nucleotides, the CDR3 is TGTGCCAGCAGTATTGCCGGGACAGGGGACGAGCAGTACTTC. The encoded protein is CASSIAGTGDEQYF.

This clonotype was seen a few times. The CDR3 DNA follows: TGCGCCAGCAGCTTGGGGGGAATCCATGAAAAACTGTTTTTT. The encoded protein is CASSLGGIHEKLFF. J is TRBJ1-4 and V is TRBV5-1; D gene ambiguous. Germline CDR1 and CDR2: SGHRS and YFSETQ. CDR3 size: 14 residues. Trimming left V 0 bases short and J 6 bases short, with 9 bases between.

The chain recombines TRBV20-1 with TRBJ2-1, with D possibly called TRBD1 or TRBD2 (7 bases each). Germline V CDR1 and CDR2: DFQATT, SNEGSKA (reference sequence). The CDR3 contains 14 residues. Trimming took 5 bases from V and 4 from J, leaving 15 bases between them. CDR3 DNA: TGCAGTGCTCAATTCCAGGGGGGGTACAATGAGCAGTTCTTC. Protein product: CSAQFQGGYNEQFF.

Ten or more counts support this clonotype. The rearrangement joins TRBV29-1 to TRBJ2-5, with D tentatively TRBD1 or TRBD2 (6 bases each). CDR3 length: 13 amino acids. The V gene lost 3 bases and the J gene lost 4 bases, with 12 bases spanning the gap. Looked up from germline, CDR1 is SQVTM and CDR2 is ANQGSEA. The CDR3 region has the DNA TGCAGCGTTGATAGGGGGGAGCGAGAGACCCAGTACTTC. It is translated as CSVDRGERETQYF.

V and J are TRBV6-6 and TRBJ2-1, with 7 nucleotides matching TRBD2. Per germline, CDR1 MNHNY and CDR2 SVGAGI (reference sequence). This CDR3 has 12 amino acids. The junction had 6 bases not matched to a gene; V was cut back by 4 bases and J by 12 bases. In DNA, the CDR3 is TGTGCCAGCAGTTCCGCCGGGAGGTGGCAGTTCTTC. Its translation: CASSSAGRWQFF.

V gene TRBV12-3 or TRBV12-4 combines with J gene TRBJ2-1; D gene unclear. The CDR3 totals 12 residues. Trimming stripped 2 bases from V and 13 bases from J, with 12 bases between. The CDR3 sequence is CASSLTGETQFF. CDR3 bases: TGTGCCAGCAGTTTAACCGGCGAGACCCAGTTCTTC.

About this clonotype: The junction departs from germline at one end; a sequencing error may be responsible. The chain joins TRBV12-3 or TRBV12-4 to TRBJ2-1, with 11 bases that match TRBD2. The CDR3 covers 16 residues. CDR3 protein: CANSLRTSGGYNEQFF. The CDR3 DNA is TGTGCCAACAGTTTACGTACTAGCGGGGGATACAATGAGCAGTTCTTC.

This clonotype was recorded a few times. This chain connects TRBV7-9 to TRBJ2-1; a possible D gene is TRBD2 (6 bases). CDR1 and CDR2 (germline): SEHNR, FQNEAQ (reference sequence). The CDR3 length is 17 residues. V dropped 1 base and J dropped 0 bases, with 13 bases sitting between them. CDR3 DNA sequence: TGTGCCAGCAGCTTAGGACAGCGGGTTCGCTCCTACAATGAGCAGTTCTTC. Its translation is CASSLGQRVRSYNEQFF.

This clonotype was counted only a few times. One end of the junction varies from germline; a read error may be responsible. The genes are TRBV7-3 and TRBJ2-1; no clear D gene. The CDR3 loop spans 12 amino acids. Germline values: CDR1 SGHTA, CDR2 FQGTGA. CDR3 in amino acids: CASSLNGEERFF. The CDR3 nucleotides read TGTGCCAGCAGCTTAAATGGTGAAGAGCGGTTCTTC.

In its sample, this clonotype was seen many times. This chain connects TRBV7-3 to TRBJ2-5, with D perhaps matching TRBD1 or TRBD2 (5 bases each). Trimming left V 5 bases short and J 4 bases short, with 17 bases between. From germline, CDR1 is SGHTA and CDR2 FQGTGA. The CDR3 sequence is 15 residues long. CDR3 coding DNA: TGTGCCAGCAGCCCGACGGGGCGGCGACCAGAGACCCAGTACTTC. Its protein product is CASSPTGRRPETQYF.

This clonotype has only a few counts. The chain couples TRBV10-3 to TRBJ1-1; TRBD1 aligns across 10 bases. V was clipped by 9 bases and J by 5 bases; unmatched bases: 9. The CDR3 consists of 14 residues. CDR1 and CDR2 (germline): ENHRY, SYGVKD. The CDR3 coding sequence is TGTGCCATAAGAGAGACAGGGGGCGAAACTGAAGCTTTCTTT. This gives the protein CAIRETGGETEAFF.

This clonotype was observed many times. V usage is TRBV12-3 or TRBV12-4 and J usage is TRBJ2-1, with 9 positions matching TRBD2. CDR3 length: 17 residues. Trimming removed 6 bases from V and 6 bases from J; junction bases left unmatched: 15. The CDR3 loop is CASSPTALAGGPNEQFF. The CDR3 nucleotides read TGTGCCAGCAGCCCCACTGCTCTGGCGGGGGGGCCCAATGAGCAGTTCTTC.

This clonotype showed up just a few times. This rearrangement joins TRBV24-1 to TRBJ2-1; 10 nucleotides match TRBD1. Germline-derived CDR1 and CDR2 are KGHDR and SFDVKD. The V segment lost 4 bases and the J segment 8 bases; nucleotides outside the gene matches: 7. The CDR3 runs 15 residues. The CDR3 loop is CATSESRDRGDEQFF. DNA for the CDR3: TGTGCCACCAGTGAATCCCGGGACAGGGGAGATGAGCAGTTCTTC.

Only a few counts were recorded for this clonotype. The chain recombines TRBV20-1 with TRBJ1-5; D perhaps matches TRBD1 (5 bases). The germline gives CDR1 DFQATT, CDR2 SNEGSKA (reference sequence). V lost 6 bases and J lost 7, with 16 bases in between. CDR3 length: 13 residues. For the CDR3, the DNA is TGCAGTGCGGGGGGGAAGGGATCCCAGCCCCAGCATTTT. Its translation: CSAGGKGSQPQHF.

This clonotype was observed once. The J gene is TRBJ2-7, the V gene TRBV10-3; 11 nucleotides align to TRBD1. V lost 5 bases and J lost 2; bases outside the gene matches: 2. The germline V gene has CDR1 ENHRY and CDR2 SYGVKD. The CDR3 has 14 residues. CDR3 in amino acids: CAISPGQGAYEQYF. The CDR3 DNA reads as TGTGCCATCAGTCCGGGACAGGGGGCCTACGAGCAGTACTTC.

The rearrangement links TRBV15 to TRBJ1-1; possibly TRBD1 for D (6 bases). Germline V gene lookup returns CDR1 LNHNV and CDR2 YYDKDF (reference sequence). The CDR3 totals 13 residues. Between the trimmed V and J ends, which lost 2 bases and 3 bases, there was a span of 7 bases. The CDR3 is CATSRHRDTEAFF. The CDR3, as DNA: TGTGCCACCAGCAGACACAGGGACACTGAAGCTTTCTTT. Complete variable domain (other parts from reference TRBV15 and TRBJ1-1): DAMVIQNPRYQVTQFGKPVTLSCSQTLNHNVMYWYQQKSSQAPKLLFHYYDKDFNNEADTPDNFQSRRPNTSFCFLDIRSPGLGDTAMYLCATSRHRDTEAFFGQGTRLTVV.

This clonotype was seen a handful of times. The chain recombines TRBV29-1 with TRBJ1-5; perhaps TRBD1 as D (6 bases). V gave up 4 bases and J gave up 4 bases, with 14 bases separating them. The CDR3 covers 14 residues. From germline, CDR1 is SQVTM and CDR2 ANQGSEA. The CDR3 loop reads CSVAAGVFNQPQHF. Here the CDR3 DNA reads TGCAGCGTTGCCGCAGGGGTCTTTAATCAGCCCCAGCATTTT.

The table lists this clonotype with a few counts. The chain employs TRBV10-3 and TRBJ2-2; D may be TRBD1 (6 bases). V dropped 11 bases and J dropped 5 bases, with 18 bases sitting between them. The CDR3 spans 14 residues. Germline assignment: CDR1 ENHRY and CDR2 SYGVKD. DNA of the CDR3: TGTGCCCTACGAGGGGGTGATTATACCGGGGAGCTGTTTTTT. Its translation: CALRGGDYTGELFF.

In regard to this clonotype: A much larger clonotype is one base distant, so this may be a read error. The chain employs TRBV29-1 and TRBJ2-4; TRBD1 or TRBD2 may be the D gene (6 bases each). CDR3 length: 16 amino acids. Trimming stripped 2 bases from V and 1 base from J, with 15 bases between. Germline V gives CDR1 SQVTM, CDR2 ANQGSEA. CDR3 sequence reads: CSVEYGGTGAKNIQYF. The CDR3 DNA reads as TGCAGCGTTGAATACGGGGGCACCGGGGCCAAAAACATTCAGTACTTC.

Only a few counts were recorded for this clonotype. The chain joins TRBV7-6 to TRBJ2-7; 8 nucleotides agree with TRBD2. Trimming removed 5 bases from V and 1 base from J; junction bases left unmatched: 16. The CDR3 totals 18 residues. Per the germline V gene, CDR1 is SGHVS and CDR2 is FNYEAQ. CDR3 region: CASSTGTTGTRGSYEQYF. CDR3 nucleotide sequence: TGTGCCAGCAGCACTGGGACAACCGGGACTAGGGGGTCCTACGAGCAGTACTTC. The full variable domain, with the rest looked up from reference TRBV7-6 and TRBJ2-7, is GAGVSQSPRYKVTKRGQDVALRCDPISGHVSLYWYRQALGQGPEFLTYFNYEAQQDKSGLPNDRFSAERPEGSISTLTIQRTEQRDSAMYRCASSTGTTGTRGSYEQYFGPGTRLTVT.

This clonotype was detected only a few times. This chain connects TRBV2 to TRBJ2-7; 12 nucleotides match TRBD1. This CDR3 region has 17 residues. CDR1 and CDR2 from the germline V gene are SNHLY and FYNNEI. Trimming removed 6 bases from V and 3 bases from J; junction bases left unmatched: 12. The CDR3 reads CASSPLEGTGGNYEQYF. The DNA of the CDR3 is TGTGCCAGCAGCCCCCTTGAGGGGACAGGGGGCAACTACGAGCAGTACTTC. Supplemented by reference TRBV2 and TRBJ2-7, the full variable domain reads EPEVTQTPSHQVTQMGQEVILRCVPISNHLYFYWYRQILGQKVEFLVSFYNNEISEKSEIFDDQFSVERPDGSNFTLKIRSTKLEDSAMYFCASSPLEGTGGNYEQYFGPGTRLTVT.

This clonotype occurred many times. This chain's CDR3 is CASSPTHPGLSYEQYF. CDR3 coding DNA: TGTGCCAGCAGTCCGACTCATCCGGGACTATCCTACGAGCAGTACTTC. This chain joins TRBV27 and TRBJ2-7, with 7 bases that match TRBD2. V lost 5 bases, J lost 1 base, and 11 bases stayed unmatched. The CDR3 extends over 16 amino acids. The V gene's germline CDR1 is MNHEY and CDR2 SMNVEV (reference sequence).

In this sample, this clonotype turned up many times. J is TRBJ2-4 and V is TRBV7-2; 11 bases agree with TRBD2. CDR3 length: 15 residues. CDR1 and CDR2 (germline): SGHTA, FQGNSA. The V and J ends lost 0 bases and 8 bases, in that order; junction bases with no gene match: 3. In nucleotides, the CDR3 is TGTGCCAGCAGCTTAGCCCTACTAGCGGGGGACATTCAGTACTTC. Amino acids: CASSLALLAGDIQYF.

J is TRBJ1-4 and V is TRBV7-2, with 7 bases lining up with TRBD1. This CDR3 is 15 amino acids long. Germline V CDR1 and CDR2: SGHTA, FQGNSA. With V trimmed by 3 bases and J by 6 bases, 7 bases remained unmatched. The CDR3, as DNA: TGTGCCAGCAGCTTCCAACAGGGGCTAGATGAAAAACTGTTTTTT. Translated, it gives CASSFQQGLDEKLFF.

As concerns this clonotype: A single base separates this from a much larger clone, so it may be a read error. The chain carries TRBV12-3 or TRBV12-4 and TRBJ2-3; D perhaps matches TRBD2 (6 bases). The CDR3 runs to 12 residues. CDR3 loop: CASSESRDTRYF. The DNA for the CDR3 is TGTGCCAGCAGTGAGTCGCGGGATACGCGGTATTTT.

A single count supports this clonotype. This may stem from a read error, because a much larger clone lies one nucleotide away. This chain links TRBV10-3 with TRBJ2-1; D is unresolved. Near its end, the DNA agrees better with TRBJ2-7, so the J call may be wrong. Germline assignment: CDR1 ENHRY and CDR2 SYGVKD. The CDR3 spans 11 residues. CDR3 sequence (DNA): TGTGCCATCAGTGGACACAATGAGCAGTACTTC. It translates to CAISGHNEQYF.

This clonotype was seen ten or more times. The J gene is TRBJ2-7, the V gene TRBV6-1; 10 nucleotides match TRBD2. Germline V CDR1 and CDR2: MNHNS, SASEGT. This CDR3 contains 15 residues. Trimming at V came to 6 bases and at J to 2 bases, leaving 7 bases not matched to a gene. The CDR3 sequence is CASRKSSGGAYEQYF. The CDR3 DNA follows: TGTGCCAGCAGAAAATCTAGCGGGGGAGCCTACGAGCAGTACTTC.

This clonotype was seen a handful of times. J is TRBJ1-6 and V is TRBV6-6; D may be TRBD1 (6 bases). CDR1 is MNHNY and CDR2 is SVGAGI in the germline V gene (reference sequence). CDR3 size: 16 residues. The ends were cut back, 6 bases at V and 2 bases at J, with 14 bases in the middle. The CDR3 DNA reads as TGTGCCAGCAGGGAAACAGGGCGGACCTATAATTCACCCCTCCACTTT. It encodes CASRETGRTYNSPLHF.